The present entry profiles one T cell receptor (beta chain) with its context. Its cognate antigen is unknown. Time point reported: patch test 3, about 24 weeks after DPC sensitization. Treatment noted: therapeutic diphenylcyclopropenone sensitization with weekly scalp DPC. TCRdb reprocessed the RACE reads via MiXCR and lists one record per CDR3 protein. The sample contains approximately 90,000 distinct CDR3 sequences, 25% to 35% of which appear only once. The sample belongs to a study of human T cells and chemical hapten exposure. Study results and caveats: Expanded TCRs created a significantly greater count of big CDR3 similarity clusters than controls did.

The germline V gene has CDR1 MDHEN and CDR2 SYDVKM. This CDR3 contains 18 residues. The V segment lost 7 bases and the J segment 1 base; nucleotides outside the gene matches: 16. This specimen was whole blood, taken in connection with sensitization to the hapten diphenylcyclopropenone (DPC). The gene calls are TRBV28 and TRBJ1-1; 9 positions agree with TRBD1. The TCR originated in a man in his forties with alopecia areata. Some clones in this sample may be carry-over from other donors' samples. The CDR3 sequence: CASTTLRLRDRANTEAFF. As DNA, the CDR3 is TGTGCCAGCACCACCCTCCGTCTTCGGGACAGGGCGAACACTGAAGCTTTCTTT.